Listed below are T cell receptor beta chains from one sample, sequenced in a study of tumor-infiltrating lymphocytes in primary liver carcinoma. TCRdb itself ran the multiplex PCR reads through MiXCR, one entry per CDR3 protein. There are about 320,000 distinct CDR3 sequences in the sample; 55% to 65% occur only once, and approximately 9% lies in the top ten. Sequenced sample: peripheral blood. The receptors derive from a man in his forties with primary liver carcinoma and hepatitis B virus infection. Both conserved end residues are part of each CDR3. Fields, in order: D gene, CDR3 length, J gene, clone size, V gene, CDR3 DNA, CDR3 protein. The D gene is left open where the match is weak. Expanded clones are given a class, and other clones once, few, many or no size at all.

D: -; length: 13; J: TRBJ2-6; size: few; V: TRBV10-3; DNA: TGTGCCATCGAGGCCTCTGGGGCCAACGTCCTGACTTTC; CDR3: CAIEASGANVLTF
D: TRBD2; length: 17; J: TRBJ2-1; size: -; V: TRBV28; DNA: TGTGCCAGCACCTCACCCCTTCTAGCGGGAGGAGGGAATGAGCAGTTCTTC; CDR3: CASTSPLLAGGGNEQFF
D: -; length: 15; J: TRBJ2-2; size: -; V: TRBV5-1; DNA: TGCGCCAGCAGCTTGGACAGCGCGAACACCGGGAAGCTGTTTTTT; CDR3: CASSLDSANTGKLFF
D: -; length: 14; J: TRBJ2-7; size: -; V: TRBV11-2; DNA: TGTGCCAGTAGCTTAGATCCCGACCAGGGCGAGCAGTACTTC; CDR3: CASSLDPDQGEQYF
D: TRBD1; length: 15; J: TRBJ2-5; size: -; V: TRBV5-4; DNA: TGTGCCAGCAGCTTGGTACAGGGGGGCCAAGAGACCCAGTACTTC; CDR3: CASSLVQGGQETQYF
D: TRBD1; length: 14; J: TRBJ2-5; size: many; V: TRBV12-3/TRBV12-4; DNA: TGTGCCAGCTCTGGGGACAGGGGATCAGAGACCCAGTACTTC; CDR3: CASSGDRGSETQYF
D: -; length: 14; J: TRBJ1-5; size: -; V: TRBV6-2/TRBV6-3; DNA: TGTGGCTGTCTCCAGACAGGCTCGAATCAGCCCCAGCATTTT; CDR3: CGCLQTGSNQPQHF
D: -; length: 14; J: TRBJ1-2; size: -; V: TRBV4-1; DNA: TGCGCCAGCGGCCAAGCAGGAGGTCCGCGTGGCTACACCTTC; CDR3: CASGQAGGPRGYTF
D: -; length: 14; J: TRBJ2-7; size: -; V: TRBV11-2; DNA: TGTGCCAGCAGCATGTTAAGGGCTTCGTACGAGCAGTACTTC; CDR3: CASSMLRASYEQYF
D: -; length: 15; J: TRBJ2-5; size: -; V: TRBV6-1; DNA: TGTGTCAGCAGAGCACTGGGGGCGAACCGAGAGACCCAGTACTTC; CDR3: CVSRALGANRETQYF
D: -; length: 16; J: TRBJ1-5; size: few; V: TRBV28; DNA: TGTGCCACGCATCCCGATGGGGGGCACAGCAATCAGCCCCAGCATTTT; CDR3: CATHPDGGHSNQPQHF
D: TRBD2; length: 13; J: TRBJ2-1; size: -; V: TRBV29-1; DNA: TGCAGCACGATAGCGGGGGGCTACAATGAGCAGTTCTTC; CDR3: CSTIAGGYNEQFF
D: -; length: 14; J: TRBJ1-1; size: few; V: TRBV5-1; DNA: TGCGCCAGCAGCTCTACAGGGACGGGCGCTGAAGCTTTCTTT; CDR3: CASSSTGTGAEAFF
D: -; length: 12; J: TRBJ2-3; size: few; V: TRBV24-1; DNA: TGTGCCACCAGCGCCGTCCTGGATACGCAGTATTTT; CDR3: CATSAVLDTQYF